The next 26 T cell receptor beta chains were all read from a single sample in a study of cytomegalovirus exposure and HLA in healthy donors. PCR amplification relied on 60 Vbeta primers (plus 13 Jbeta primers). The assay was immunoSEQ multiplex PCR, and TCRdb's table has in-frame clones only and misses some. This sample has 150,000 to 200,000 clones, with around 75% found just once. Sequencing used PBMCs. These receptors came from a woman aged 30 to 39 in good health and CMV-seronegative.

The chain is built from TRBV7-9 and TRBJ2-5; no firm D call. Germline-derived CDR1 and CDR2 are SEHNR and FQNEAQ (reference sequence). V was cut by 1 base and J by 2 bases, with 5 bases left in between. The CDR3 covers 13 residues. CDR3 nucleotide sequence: TGTGCCAGCAGCTTAGTCGGGCAAGAGACCCAGTACTTC. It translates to CASSLVGQETQYF.

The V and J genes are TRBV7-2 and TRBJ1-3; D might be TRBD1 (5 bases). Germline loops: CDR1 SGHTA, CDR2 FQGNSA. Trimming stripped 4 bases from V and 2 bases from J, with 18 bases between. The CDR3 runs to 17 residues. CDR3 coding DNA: TGTGCCAGCAGCTCCGTCGTTGGGGCCGGTGCTGGAAACACCATATATTTT. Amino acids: CASSSVVGAGAGNTIYF.

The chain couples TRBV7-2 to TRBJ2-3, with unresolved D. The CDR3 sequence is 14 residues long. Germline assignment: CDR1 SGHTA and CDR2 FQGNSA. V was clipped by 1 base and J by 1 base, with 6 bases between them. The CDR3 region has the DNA TGTGCCAGCAGCTTAGACTACGGCACAGATACGCAGTATTTT. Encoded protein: CASSLDYGTDTQYF.

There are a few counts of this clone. This chain's CDR3 is CASSYQGAPVWGYTF. The DNA for the CDR3 is TGTGCCAGCAGTTACCAGGGGGCCCCCGTTTGGGGCTACACCTTC. This sequence joins TRBV6-5 and TRBJ1-2; TRBD1 aligns across 8 bases. Germline values: CDR1 MNHEY, CDR2 SVGAGI. The trim removed 2 bases at V and 8 bases at J, leaving 10 bases unmatched. This CDR3 region has 15 residues.

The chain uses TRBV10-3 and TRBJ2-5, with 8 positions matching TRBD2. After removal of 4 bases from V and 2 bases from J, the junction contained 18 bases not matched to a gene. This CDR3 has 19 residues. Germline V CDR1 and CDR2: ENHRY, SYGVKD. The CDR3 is CAISGGWSGGPPLQETQYF. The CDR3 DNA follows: TGTGCCATCAGTGGGGGGTGGAGCGGGGGCCCACCATTACAAGAGACCCAGTACTTC.

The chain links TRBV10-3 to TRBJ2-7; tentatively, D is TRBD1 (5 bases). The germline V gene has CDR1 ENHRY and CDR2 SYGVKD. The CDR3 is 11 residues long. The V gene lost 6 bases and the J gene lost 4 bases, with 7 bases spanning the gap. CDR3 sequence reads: CAIRDTYEQYF. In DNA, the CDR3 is TGTGCCATCAGGGACACTTACGAGCAGTACTTC.

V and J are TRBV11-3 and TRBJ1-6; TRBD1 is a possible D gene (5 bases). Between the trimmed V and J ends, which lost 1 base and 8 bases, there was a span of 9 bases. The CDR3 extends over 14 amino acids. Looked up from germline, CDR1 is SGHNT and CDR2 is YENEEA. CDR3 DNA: TGTGCCAGCAGCTTAGGGGGCCAGGATTCACCCCTCCACTTT. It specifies CASSLGGQDSPLHF. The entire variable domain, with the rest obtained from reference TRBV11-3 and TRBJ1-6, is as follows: EAGVVQSPRYKIIEKKQPVAFWCNPISGHNTLYWYLQNLGQGPELLIRYENEEAVDDSQLPKDRFSAERLKGVDSTLKIQPAELGDSAVYLCASSLGGQDSPLHFGNGTRLTVT.

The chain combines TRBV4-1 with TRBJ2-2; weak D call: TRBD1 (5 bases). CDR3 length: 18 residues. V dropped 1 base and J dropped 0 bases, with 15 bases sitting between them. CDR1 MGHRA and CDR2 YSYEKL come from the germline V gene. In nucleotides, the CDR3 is TGCGCCAGCAGCCAAGGTCCCATAGGGGTGGCGAACACCGGGGAGCTGTTTTTT. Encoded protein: CASSQGPIGVANTGELFF.

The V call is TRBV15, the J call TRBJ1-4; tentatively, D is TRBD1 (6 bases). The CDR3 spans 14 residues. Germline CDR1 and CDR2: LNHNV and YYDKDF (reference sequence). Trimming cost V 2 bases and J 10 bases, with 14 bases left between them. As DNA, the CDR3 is TGTGCCACCAGCAGAAGCCGGGACACGGCAAAACTGTTTTTT. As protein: CATSRSRDTAKLFF. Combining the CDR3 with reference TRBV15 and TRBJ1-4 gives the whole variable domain DAMVIQNPRYQVTQFGKPVTLSCSQTLNHNVMYWYQQKSSQAPKLLFHYYDKDFNNEADTPDNFQSRRPNTSFCFLDIRSPGLGDTAMYLCATSRSRDTAKLFFGSGTQLSVL.

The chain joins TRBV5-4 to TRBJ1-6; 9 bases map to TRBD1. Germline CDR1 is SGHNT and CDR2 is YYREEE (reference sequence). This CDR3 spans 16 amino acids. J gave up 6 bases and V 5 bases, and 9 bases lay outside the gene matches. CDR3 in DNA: TGTGCCAGCAGGAGAACGGGACAGGGTAGTAATTCACCCCTCCACTTT. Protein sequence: CASRRTGQGSNSPLHF. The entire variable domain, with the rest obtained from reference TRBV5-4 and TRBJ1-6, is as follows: ETGVTQSPTHLIKTRGQQVTLRCSSQSGHNTVSWYQQALGQGPQFIFQYYREEENGRGNFPPRFSGLQFPNYSSELNVNALELDDSALYLCASRRTGQGSNSPLHFGNGTRLTVT.

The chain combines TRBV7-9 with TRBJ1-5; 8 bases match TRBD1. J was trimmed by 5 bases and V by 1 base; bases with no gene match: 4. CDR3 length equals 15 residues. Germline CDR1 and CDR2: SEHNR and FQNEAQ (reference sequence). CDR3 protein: CASSLVTGDHQPQHF. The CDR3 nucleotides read TGTGCCAGCAGCTTAGTGACAGGGGATCATCAGCCCCAGCATTTT.

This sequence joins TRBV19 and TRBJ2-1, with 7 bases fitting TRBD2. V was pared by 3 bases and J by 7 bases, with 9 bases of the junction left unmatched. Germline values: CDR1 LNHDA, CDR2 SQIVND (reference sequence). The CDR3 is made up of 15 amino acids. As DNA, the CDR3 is TGTGCCAGTAGTATTTGGGCGGGAGATCCAAATGAGCAGTTCTTC. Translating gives CASSIWAGDPNEQFF.

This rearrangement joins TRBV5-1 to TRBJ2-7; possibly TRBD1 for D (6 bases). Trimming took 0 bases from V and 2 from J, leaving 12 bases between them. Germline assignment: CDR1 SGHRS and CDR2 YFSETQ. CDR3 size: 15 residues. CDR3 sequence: CASSLEYRATYEQYF. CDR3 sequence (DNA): TGCGCCAGCAGCTTGGAGTACAGGGCTACCTACGAGCAGTACTTC. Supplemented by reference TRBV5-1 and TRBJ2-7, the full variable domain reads KAGVTQTPRYLIKTRGQQVTLSCSPISGHRSVSWYQQTPGQGLQFLFEYFSETQRNKGNFPGRFSGRQFSNSRSEMNVSTLELGDSALYLCASSLEYRATYEQYFGPGTRLTVT.

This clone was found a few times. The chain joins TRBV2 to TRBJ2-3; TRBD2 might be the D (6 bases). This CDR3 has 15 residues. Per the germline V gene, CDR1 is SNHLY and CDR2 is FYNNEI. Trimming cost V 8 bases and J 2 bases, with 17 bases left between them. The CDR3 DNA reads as TGTGCCAGCGATATGTGGGCGGGGACCACAGATACGCAGTATTTT. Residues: CASDMWAGTTDTQYF.

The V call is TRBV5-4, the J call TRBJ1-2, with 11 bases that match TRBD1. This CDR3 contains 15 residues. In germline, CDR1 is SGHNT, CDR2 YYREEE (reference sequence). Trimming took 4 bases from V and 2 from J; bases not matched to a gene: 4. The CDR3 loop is CASSTWTGGNYGYTF. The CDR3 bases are TGTGCCAGCAGCACGTGGACAGGGGGCAACTATGGCTACACCTTC. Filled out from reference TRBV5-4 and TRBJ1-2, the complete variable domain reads ETGVTQSPTHLIKTRGQQVTLRCSSQSGHNTVSWYQQALGQGPQFIFQYYREEENGRGNFPPRFSGLQFPNYSSELNVNALELDDSALYLCASSTWTGGNYGYTFGSGTRLTVV.

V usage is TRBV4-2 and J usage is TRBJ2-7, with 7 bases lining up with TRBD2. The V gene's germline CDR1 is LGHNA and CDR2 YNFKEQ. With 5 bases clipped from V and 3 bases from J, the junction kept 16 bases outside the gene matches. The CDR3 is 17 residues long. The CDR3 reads CASSLALGLADYYEQYF. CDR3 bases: TGTGCCAGCAGCTTAGCGCTGGGGCTAGCGGATTACTACGAGCAGTACTTC.

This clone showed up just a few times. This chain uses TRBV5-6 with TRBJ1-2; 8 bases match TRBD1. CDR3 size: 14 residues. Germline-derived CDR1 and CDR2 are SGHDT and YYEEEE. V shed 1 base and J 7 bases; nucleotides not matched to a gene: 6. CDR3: CASSLIGQGSGYTF. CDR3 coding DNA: TGTGCCAGCAGCTTGATAGGACAGGGATCTGGCTACACCTTC.

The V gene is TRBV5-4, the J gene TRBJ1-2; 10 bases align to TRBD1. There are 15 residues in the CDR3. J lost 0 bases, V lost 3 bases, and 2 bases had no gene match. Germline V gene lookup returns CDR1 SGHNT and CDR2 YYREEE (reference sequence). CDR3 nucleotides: TGTGCCAGCAGCTGGGGACAGGGGACTAACTATGGCTACACCTTC. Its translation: CASSWGQGTNYGYTF.

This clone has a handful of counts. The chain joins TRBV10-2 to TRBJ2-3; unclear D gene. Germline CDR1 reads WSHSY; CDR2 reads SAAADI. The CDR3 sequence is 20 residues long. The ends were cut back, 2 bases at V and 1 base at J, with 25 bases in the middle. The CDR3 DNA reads TGCGCCAGCAGTGAGGTTGCAGTTCTTCATCAGGTGTTGGGCACAGATACGCAGTATTTT. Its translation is CASSEVAVLHQVLGTDTQYF.

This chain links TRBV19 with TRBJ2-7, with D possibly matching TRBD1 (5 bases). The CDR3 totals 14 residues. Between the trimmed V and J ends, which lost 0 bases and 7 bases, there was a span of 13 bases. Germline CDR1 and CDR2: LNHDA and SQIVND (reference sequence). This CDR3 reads CASSIDSDSAEQYF. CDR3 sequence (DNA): TGTGCCAGTAGTATAGATTCCGACAGCGCTGAGCAGTACTTC.

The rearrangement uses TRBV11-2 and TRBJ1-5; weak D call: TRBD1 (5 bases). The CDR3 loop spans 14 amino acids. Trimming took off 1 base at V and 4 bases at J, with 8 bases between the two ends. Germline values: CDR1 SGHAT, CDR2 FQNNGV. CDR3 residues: CASSLASGNQPQHF. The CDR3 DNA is TGTGCCAGCAGCTTAGCGTCAGGGAATCAGCCCCAGCATTTT.

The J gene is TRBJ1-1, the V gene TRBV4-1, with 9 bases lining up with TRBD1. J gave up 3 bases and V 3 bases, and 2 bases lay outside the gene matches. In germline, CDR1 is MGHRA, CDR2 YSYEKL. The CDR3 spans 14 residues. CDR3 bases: TGCGCCAGCAGCCACAGGACAGGGGACACTGAAGCTTTCTTT. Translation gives CASSHRTGDTEAFF.

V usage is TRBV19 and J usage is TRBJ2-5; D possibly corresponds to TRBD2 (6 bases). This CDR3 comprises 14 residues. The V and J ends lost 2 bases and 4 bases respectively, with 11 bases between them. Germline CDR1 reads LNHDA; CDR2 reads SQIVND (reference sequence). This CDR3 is CASSISGVRETQYF. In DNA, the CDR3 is TGTGCCAGTAGTATATCGGGGGTTCGAGAGACCCAGTACTTC.

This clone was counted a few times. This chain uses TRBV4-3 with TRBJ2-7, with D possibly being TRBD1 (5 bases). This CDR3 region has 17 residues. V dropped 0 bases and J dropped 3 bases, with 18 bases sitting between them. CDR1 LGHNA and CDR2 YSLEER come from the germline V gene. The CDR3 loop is CASSQDSGPKQGYEQYF. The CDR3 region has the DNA TGCGCCAGCAGCCAAGACTCCGGGCCGAAGCAGGGCTACGAGCAGTACTTC.

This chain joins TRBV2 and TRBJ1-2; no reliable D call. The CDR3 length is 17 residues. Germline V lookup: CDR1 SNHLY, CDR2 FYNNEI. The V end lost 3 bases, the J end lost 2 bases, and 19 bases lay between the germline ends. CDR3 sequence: CASSDMLWRERNYGYTF. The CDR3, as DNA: TGTGCCAGCAGTGATATGTTGTGGAGAGAGAGGAACTATGGCTACACCTTC.

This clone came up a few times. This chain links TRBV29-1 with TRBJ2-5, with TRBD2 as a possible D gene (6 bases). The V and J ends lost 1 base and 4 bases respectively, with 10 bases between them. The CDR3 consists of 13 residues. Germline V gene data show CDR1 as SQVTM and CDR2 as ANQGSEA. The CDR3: CSVEGGVAETQYF. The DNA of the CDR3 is TGCAGCGTTGAAGGGGGGGTTGCAGAGACCCAGTACTTC.